This T cell receptor beta chain was sequenced during a study of cytomegalovirus exposure and HLA in healthy donors. The CDR3 is 14 amino acids. Trimming at V came to 4 bases and at J to 5 bases, leaving 6 bases not matched to a gene. Germline V gives CDR1 SGHNT, CDR2 YYREEE (reference sequence). This clone was detected once. Its target is unknown. Study outcomes and limitations: Around 18,000 TCR beta sequences were associated with HLA alleles at 0.05 false discovery rate in a later analysis.

Primers included in the PCR were 60 Vbeta and 13 Jbeta primers. The assay was immunoSEQ multiplex PCR, and TCRdb's table has in-frame clones only and misses some. The repertoire includes approximately 160,000 clones, over 60% of them detected once, and 1.5% to 2% sits in the top ten. J is TRBJ2-5 and V is TRBV5-4; 9 positions agree with TRBD1. This TCR came from a woman in her 30s in good health and CMV-seronegative. Sequencing used PBMCs. This CDR3 reads CASSTGQGMETQYF. The CDR3 DNA sequence: TGTGCCAGCAGCACCGGACAGGGGATGGAGACCCAGTACTTC. Looking up the rest from reference TRBV5-4 and TRBJ2-5 gives the full variable domain: ETGVTQSPTHLIKTRGQQVTLRCSSQSGHNTVSWYQQALGQGPQFIFQYYREEENGRGNFPPRFSGLQFPNYSSELNVNALELDDSALYLCASSTGQGMETQYFGPGTRLLVL.